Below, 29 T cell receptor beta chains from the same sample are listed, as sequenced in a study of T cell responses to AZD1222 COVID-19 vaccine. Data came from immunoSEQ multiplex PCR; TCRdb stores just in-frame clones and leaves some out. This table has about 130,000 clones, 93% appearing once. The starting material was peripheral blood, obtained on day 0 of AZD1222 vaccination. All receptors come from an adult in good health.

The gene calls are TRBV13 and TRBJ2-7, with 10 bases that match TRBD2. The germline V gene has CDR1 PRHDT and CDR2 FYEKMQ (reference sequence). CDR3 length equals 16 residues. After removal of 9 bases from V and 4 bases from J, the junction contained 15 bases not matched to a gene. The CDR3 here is CASSPPSGRGKYEQYF. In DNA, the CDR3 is TGTGCCAGTTCTCCACCTAGCGGGAGAGGGAAATACGAGCAGTACTTC.

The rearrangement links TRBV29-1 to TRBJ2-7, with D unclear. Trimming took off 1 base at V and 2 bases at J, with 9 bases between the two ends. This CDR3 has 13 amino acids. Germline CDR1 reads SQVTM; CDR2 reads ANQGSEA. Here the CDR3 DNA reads TGCAGCGTTGAAGCTGAGGAACCCTACGAGCAGTACTTC. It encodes CSVEAEEPYEQYF.

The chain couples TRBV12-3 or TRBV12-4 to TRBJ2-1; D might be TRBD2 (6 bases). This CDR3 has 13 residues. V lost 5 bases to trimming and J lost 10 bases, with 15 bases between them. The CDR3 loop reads CASSRGLAGEQFF. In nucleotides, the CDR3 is TGTGCCAGCAGTAGGGGTCTCGCGGGGGAGCAGTTCTTC.

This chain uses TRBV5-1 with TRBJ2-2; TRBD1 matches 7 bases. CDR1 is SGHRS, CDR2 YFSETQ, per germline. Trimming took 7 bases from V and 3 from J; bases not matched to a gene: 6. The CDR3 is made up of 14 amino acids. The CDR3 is CASREDRYTGELFF. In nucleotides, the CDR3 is TGCGCCAGCCGAGAGGACAGGTACACCGGGGAGCTGTTTTTT.

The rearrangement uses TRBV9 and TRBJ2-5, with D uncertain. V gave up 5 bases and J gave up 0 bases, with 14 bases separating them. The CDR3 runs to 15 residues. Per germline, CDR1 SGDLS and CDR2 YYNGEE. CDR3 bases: TGTGCCAGCAGTCTTAGTGGAGCGTACCAAGAGACCCAGTACTTC. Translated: CASSLSGAYQETQYF.

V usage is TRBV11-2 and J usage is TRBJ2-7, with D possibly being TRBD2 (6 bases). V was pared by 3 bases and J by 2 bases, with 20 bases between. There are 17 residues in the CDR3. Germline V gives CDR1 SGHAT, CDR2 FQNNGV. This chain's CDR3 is CASSLTLSGGKPYEQYF. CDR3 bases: TGTGCCAGCAGCTTGACCCTTAGCGGAGGGAAACCCTACGAGCAGTACTTC.

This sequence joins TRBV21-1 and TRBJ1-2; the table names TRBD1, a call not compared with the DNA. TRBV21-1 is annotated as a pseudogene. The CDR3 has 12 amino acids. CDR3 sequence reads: CASSTRGVKKTF. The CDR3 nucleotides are TGTGCCAGCAGCACCAGGGGTGTCAAGAAGACCTTC.

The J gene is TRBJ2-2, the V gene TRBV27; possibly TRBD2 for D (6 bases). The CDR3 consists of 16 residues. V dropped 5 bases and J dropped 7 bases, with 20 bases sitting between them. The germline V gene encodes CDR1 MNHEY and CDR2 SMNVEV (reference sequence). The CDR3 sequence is CASSPERIRRGGELFF. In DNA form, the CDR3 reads TGTGCCAGCAGTCCCGAACGGATTAGGCGGGGCGGGGAGCTGTTTTTT.

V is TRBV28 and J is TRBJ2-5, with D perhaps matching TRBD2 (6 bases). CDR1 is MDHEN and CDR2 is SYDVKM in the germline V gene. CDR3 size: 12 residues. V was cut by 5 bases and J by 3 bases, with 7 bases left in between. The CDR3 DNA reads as TGTGCCAGCAGTCGCGGGGAAGAGACCCAGTACTTC. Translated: CASSRGEETQYF.

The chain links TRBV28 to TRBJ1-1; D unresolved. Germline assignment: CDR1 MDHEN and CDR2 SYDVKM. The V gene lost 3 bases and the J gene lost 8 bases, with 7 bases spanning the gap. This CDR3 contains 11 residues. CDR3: CASSFTREAFF. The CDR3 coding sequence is TGTGCCAGCAGTTTCACACGGGAAGCTTTCTTT.

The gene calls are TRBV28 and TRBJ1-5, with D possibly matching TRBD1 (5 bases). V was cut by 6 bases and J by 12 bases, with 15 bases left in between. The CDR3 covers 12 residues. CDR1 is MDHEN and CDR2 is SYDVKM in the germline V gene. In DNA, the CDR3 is TGTGCCAGCAGAGACAGCCTGACGGGCCAGCATTTT. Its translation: CASRDSLTGQHF.

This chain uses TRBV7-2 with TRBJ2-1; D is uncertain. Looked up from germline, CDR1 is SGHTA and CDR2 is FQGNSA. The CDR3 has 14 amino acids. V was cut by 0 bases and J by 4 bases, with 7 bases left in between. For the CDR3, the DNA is TGTGCCAGCAGCTTAGCGGTTAGGTACAATGAGCAGTTCTTC. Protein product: CASSLAVRYNEQFF. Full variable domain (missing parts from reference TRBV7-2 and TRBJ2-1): GAGVSQSPSNKVTEKGKDVELRCDPISGHTALYWYRQSLGQGLEFLIYFQGNSAPDKSGLPSDRFSAERTGGSVSTLTIQRTQQEDSAVYLCASSLAVRYNEQFFGPGTRLTVL.

The chain's CDR3 is CASSVSGGAEAFF. CDR3 bases: TGTGCCAGCAGCGTATCGGGAGGCGCTGAAGCTTTCTTT. The chain couples TRBV9 to TRBJ1-1; no clear D. V lost 1 base and J 6 bases, leaving 10 bases between the germline ends. The CDR3 spans 13 residues. Germline CDR1 is SGDLS and CDR2 is YYNGEE.

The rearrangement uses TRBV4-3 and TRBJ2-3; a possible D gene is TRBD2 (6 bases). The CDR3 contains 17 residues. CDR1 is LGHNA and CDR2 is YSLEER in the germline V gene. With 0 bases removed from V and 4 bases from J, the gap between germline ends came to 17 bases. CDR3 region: CASSQDRGGKGADTQYF. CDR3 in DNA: TGCGCCAGCAGCCAAGATCGTGGCGGGAAGGGCGCAGATACGCAGTATTTT.

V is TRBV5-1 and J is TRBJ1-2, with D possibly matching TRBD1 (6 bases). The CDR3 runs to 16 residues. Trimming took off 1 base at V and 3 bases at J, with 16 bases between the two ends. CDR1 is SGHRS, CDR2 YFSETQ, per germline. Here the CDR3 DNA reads TGCGCCAGCAGCTTGTTGCCGGGGGCCAGAGACTATGGCTACACCTTC. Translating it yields CASSLLPGARDYGYTF.

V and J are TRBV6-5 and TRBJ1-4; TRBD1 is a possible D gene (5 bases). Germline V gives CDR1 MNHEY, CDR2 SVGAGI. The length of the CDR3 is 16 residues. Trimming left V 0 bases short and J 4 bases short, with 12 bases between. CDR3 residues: CASSYSIRAINEKLFF. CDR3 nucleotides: TGTGCCAGCAGTTACTCGATCAGGGCTATTAATGAAAAACTGTTTTTT.

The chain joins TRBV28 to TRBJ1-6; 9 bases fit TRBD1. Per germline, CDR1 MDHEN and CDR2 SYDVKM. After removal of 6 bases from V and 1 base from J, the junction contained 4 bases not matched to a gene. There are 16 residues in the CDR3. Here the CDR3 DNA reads TGTGCCAGCAGGGGACAGGGAGGATCCTATAATTCACCCCTCCACTTT. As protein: CASRGQGGSYNSPLHF.

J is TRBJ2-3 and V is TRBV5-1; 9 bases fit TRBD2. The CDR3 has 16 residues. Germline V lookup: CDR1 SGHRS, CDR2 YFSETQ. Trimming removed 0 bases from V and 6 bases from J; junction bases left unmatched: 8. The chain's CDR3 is CASSLDIGSGSDTQYF. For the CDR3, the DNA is TGCGCCAGCAGCTTGGATATCGGTAGCGGGAGCGATACGCAGTATTTT.

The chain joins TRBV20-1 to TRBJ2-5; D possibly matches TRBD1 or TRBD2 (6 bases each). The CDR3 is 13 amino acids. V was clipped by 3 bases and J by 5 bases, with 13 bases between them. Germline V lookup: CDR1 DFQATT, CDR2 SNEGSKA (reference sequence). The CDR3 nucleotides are TGCAGTGCTAGTCATGGGGGGCGGGAGACCCAGTACTTC. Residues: CSASHGGRETQYF.

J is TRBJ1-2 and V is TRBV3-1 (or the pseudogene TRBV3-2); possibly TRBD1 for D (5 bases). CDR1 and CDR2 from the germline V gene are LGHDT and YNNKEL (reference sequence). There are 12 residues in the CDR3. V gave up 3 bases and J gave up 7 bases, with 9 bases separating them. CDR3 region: CASSHGGGGYTF. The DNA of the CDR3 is TGTGCCAGCAGCCACGGGGGGGGTGGCTACACCTTC.

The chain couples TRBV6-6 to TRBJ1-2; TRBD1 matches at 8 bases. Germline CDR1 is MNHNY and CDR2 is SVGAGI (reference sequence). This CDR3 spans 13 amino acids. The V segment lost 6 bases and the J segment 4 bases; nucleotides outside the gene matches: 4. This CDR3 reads CASSLDRGYGYTF. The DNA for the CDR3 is TGTGCCAGCAGCTTAGACAGGGGCTATGGCTACACCTTC.

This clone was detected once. DNA for the CDR3: TGCAGCGTTAAGCTTGGACAGGATCGCGAAAAACTGTTTTTT. Its protein product is CSVKLGQDREKLFF. The V gene is TRBV29-1, the J gene TRBJ1-4; TRBD1 aligns across 7 bases. The J segment lost 8 bases and the V segment lost 5 bases, leaving 11 bases of the junction unmatched. Per germline, CDR1 SQVTM and CDR2 ANQGSEA. The CDR3 is 14 amino acids.

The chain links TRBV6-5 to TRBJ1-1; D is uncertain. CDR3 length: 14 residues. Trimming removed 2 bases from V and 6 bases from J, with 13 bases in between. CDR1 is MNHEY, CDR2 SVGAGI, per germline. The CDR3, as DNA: TGTGCCAGCAGTTACGGTCCTGGGTCAGCTGAAGCTTTCTTT. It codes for CASSYGPGSAEAFF.

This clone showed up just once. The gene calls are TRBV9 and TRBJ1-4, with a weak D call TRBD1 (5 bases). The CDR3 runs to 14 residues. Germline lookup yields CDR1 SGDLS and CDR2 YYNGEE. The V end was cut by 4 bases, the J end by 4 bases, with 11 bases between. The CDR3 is CASSRDANNEKLFF. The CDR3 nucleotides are TGTGCCAGCAGCCGGGACGCAAATAATGAAAAACTGTTTTTT.

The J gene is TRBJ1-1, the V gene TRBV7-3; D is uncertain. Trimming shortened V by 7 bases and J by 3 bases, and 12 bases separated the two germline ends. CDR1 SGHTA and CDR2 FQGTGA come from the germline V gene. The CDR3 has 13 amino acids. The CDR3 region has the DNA TGTGCCAGCAAATTAAAGAGGGACACTGAAGCTTTCTTT. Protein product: CASKLKRDTEAFF.

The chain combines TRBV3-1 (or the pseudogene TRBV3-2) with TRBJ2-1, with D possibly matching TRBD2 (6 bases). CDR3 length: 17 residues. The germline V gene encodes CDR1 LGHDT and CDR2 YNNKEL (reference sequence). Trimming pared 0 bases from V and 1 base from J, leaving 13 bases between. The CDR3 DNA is TGTGCCAGCAGCCAAGATTGGAGGGGAGTGTCCTACAATGAGCAGTTCTTC. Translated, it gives CASSQDWRGVSYNEQFF.

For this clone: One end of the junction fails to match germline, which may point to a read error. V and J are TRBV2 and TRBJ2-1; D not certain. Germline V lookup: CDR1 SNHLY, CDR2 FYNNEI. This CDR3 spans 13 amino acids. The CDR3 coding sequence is TGTGCCAGCACTGAAGGCAGCTACAATGAGCAGTTCTTC. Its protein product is CASTEGSYNEQFF.

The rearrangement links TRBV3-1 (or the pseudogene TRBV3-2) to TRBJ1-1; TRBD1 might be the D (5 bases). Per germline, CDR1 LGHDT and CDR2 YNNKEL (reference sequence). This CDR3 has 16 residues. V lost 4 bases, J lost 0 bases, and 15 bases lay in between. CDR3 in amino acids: CASSPPRGDMNTEAFF. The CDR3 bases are TGTGCCAGCAGCCCGCCCCGGGGCGACATGAACACTGAAGCTTTCTTT.

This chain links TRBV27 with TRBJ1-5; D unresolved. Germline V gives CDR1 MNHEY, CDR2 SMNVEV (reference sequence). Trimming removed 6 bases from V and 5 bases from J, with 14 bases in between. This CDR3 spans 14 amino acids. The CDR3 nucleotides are TGTGCCAGCAGCCCCGCGAATCGGGATCAGCCCCAGCATTTT. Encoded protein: CASSPANRDQPQHF.